These 24 T cell receptor beta chains share one sample of origin, sequenced in a study of CD8 T cells in Susac syndrome. An input of about 0.45 to 1 ug of RNA was subjected to reverse transcription using random hexamers. MiXCR, run by TCRdb on the immunoSEQ multiplex PCR reads, gives a single entry per CDR3 protein. The sample has about 110,000 distinct CDR3 sequences, roughly 97% seen once. What was sequenced was CD4+ T cells from PBMCs. The source of these receptors is a human donor in good health.

The V and J genes are TRBV27 and TRBJ1-5; D gene uncertain. Germline V lookup: CDR1 MNHEY, CDR2 SMNVEV (reference sequence). Trimming removed 5 bases at V and 5 bases at J, with 13 bases between. The CDR3 is 14 amino acids. The CDR3 DNA sequence: TGTGCCAGCAGTCCAAGGACCGTTGATCAGCCCCAGCATTTT. Its translation: CASSPRTVDQPQHF.

The table lists this clonotype with a count of one. The chain employs TRBV30 and TRBJ1-5; D gene unclear. V dropped 5 bases and J dropped 1 base, with 12 bases sitting between them. The length of the CDR3 is 14 residues. The germline V gene has CDR1 GTSNPN and CDR2 SVGIG (reference sequence). CDR3 amino acids: CAWGVRASNQPQHF. CDR3 DNA: TGTGCCTGGGGCGTCAGAGCAAGCAATCAGCCCCAGCATTTT.

The V gene is TRBV20-1, the J gene TRBJ1-1; TRBD1 agrees at 11 bases. The germline gives CDR1 DFQATT, CDR2 SNEGSKA (reference sequence). V lost 7 bases to trimming and J lost 8 bases; unmatched junction nucleotides: 3. CDR3 length equals 11 residues. The CDR3 region is CSVGTGGEAFF. The CDR3 bases are TGCAGTGTCGGGACAGGGGGAGAAGCTTTCTTT.

The chain is built from TRBV28 and TRBJ2-5; the D is unclear. From germline, CDR1 is MDHEN and CDR2 SYDVKM. CDR3 size: 12 residues. V lost 8 bases and J 1 base, leaving 8 bases between the germline ends. The CDR3 DNA sequence: TGTGCCAGCGGTAATATCCAAGAGACCCAGTACTTC. It encodes CASGNIQETQYF.

In its sample, this clonotype was seen once. The genes are TRBV7-8 and TRBJ2-3; 11 positions agree with TRBD2. V lost 4 bases to trimming and J lost 2 bases; unmatched junction nucleotides: 11. Germline V gene sequence: CDR1 SGHVS, CDR2 FQNEAQ. This CDR3 has 18 amino acids. The DNA for the CDR3 is TGTGCCAGCAGCTCCGATCGACTAGCGGGGATCCCCACAGATACGCAGTATTTT. This sequence encodes CASSSDRLAGIPTDTQYF.

The chain links TRBV30 to TRBJ2-4, with 8 bases lining up with TRBD1. The CDR3 is made up of 15 amino acids. CDR1 GTSNPN and CDR2 SVGIG come from the germline V gene (reference sequence). V was pared by 3 bases and J by 3 bases, with 7 bases of the junction left unmatched. CDR3 sequence reads: CAWSRTGGNKNIQYF. DNA of the CDR3: TGTGCCTGGAGCCGAACAGGGGGTAACAAAAACATTCAGTACTTC.

This clonotype was recorded a few times. This chain links TRBV19 with TRBJ2-4; 9 bases are a match to TRBD1. The CDR3 contains 11 residues. Germline CDR1 LNHDA, CDR2 SQIVND (reference sequence). J gave up 16 bases and V 4 bases, and 5 bases lay outside the gene matches. The CDR3 here is CASSNRDRVYF. DNA of the CDR3: TGTGCCAGTAGTAACCGGGACAGGGTATACTTC.

J is TRBJ1-2 and V is TRBV5-1; 7 bases match TRBD1. V trimming: 0 bases; J trimming: 7 bases; junction bases outside the gene matches: 6. This CDR3 is built from 14 residues. CDR1 is SGHRS and CDR2 is YFSETQ in the germline V gene. The CDR3 bases are TGCGCCAGCAGCTTGGGAGGGGGCCGAGGTGGCTACACCTTC. As protein: CASSLGGGRGGYTF.

The chain recombines TRBV20-1 with TRBJ2-5; D gene uncertain. There are 15 residues in the CDR3. CDR1 is DFQATT, CDR2 SNEGSKA, per germline (reference sequence). Trimming removed 1 base from V and 0 bases from J, with 12 bases in between. CDR3 nucleotides: TGCAGTGCTAGAGCCCACTCGTGGTACCAAGAGACCCAGTACTTC. Encoded protein: CSARAHSWYQETQYF.

This sequence joins TRBV11-2 and TRBJ1-2; TRBD1 aligns across 8 bases. CDR1 and CDR2 from the germline V gene are SGHAT and FQNNGV. The CDR3 runs 13 residues. Trimming removed 5 bases from V and 8 bases from J; junction bases left unmatched: 7. CDR3 protein: CASSIGQGVGYTF. The CDR3 DNA follows: TGTGCCAGCAGCATCGGACAGGGCGTCGGCTACACCTTC.

The CDR3 here is CASSLLGQGRETQYF. The CDR3, as DNA: TGTGCCAGCAGTTTATTAGGACAGGGGAGGGAGACCCAGTACTTC. The chain combines TRBV27 with TRBJ2-5; TRBD1 aligns across 9 bases. CDR3 size: 15 residues. Germline lookup yields CDR1 MNHEY and CDR2 SMNVEV (reference sequence). V was clipped by 1 base and J by 5 bases; unmatched bases: 5.

The gene calls are TRBV9 and TRBJ2-1; D is perhaps TRBD1 or TRBD2 (5 bases each). The V gene's germline CDR1 is SGDLS and CDR2 YYNGEE. V lost 4 bases and J 8 bases, leaving 19 bases between the germline ends. The CDR3 contains 15 residues. The CDR3 spells CASSHPGVVRDEQFF. CDR3 nucleotide sequence: TGTGCCAGCAGCCATCCCGGGGTAGTCAGGGATGAGCAGTTCTTC.

This chain links TRBV29-1 with TRBJ2-5; a weak D match, TRBD2 (7 bases). Germline V gene lookup returns CDR1 SQVTM and CDR2 ANQGSEA. The CDR3 is 16 residues long. The V end lost 3 bases, the J end lost 1 base, and 18 bases lay between the germline ends. The chain's CDR3 is CSVEGGRGTFQETQYF. The CDR3 DNA is TGCAGCGTTGAGGGGGGGCGGGGGACCTTCCAAGAGACCCAGTACTTC.

The chain has TRBV2 and TRBJ1-5, with unresolved D. There are 15 residues in the CDR3. Trimming cost V 3 bases and J 3 bases, with 12 bases left between them. CDR1 and CDR2 from the germline V gene are SNHLY and FYNNEI. The CDR3 DNA sequence: TGTGCCAGCAGTGATCGGGGTCAGGCCAATCAGCCCCAGCATTTT. It encodes CASSDRGQANQPQHF.

The rearrangement links TRBV18 to TRBJ2-1; D is possibly TRBD2 (5 bases). CDR1 is KGHSH, CDR2 LQKENI, per germline. The V end was cut by 3 bases, the J end by 8 bases, with 11 bases between. There are 13 residues in the CDR3. The CDR3 DNA reads as TGTGCCAGCTCACCCTATCACGGGGATGAGCAGTTCTTC. Its protein product is CASSPYHGDEQFF.

The chain recombines TRBV23-1 with TRBJ2-1, with 9 bases matching TRBD2. TRBV23-1 is known as an ORF, though its function is uncertain. This CDR3 has 15 amino acids. Germline trimming cut 3 bases from V and 2 bases from J; bases unmatched to any gene: 2. The CDR3: CASSHQREAYNEQFF. The CDR3 nucleotides are TGCGCCAGCAGTCACCAGCGGGAGGCCTACAATGAGCAGTTCTTC.

This rearrangement joins TRBV4-1 to TRBJ2-1; 7 positions agree with TRBD2. The V and J ends lost 2 bases and 0 bases, in that order; junction bases with no gene match: 4. Germline V gene lookup returns CDR1 MGHRA and CDR2 YSYEKL. This CDR3 is built from 16 residues. As DNA, the CDR3 is TGCGCCAGCAGCCAACCACAGCGGGACTCCTACAATGAGCAGTTCTTC. It codes for CASSQPQRDSYNEQFF.

The V call is TRBV20-1, the J call TRBJ1-5; 7 nucleotides match TRBD1. With V trimmed by 2 bases and J by 3 bases, 7 bases remained unmatched. The germline V gene has CDR1 DFQATT and CDR2 SNEGSKA (reference sequence). The CDR3 length is 15 residues. CDR3 protein: CSARSTGEPNQPQHF. CDR3 bases: TGCAGTGCTAGATCAACAGGGGAACCCAATCAGCCCCAGCATTTT.

This chain uses TRBV4-3 with TRBJ1-2; possible D gene TRBD1, 6 bases. Germline assignment: CDR1 LGHNA and CDR2 YSLEER. V shed 1 base and J shed 7 bases, with 19 bases lying between them. This CDR3 comprises 16 residues. Written as DNA, the CDR3 is TGCGCCAGCAGCCAAGCCCCCGCGGCGGGGGGCCGTGGCTACACCTTC. It is translated as CASSQAPAAGGRGYTF.

The gene calls are TRBV11-2 and TRBJ1-2; 9 bases fit TRBD1. The trim removed 8 bases at V and 8 bases at J, leaving 12 bases unmatched. CDR3 length equals 14 residues. CDR1 and CDR2 from the germline V gene are SGHAT and FQNNGV. CDR3 bases: TGTGCCAGCTCTAATCCCGGGACAGGGAGCGGCTACACCTTC. Amino acid sequence: CASSNPGTGSGYTF.

The chain is built from TRBV3-1 and TRBJ2-3, with D hard to call. This CDR3 contains 15 residues. Germline V lookup: CDR1 LGHDT, CDR2 YNNKEL (reference sequence). V lost 2 bases and J lost 6, with 15 bases in between. The CDR3 coding sequence is TGTGCCAGCAGCCAACGAGCGCGTGCGTCCGATACGCAGTATTTT. It translates to CASSQRARASDTQYF.

The J gene is TRBJ1-1, the V gene TRBV10-3; D uncertain. CDR1 is ENHRY, CDR2 SYGVKD, per germline. CDR3 length: 12 residues. Trimming stripped 2 bases from V and 6 bases from J, with 7 bases between. CDR3 protein: CAISEGPSEAFF. The DNA for the CDR3 is TGTGCCATCAGTGAGGGACCATCTGAAGCTTTCTTT.

The gene calls are TRBV4-3 and TRBJ2-5, with TRBD2 identical over 9 bases. CDR1 is LGHNA and CDR2 is YSLEER in the germline V gene. The CDR3 totals 17 residues. V lost 0 bases to trimming and J lost 4 bases; unmatched junction nucleotides: 9. The DNA for the CDR3 is TGCGCCAGCAGCCAAGACTCGGCACTAGCGGGTTCAGAGACCCAGTACTTC. Translating it yields CASSQDSALAGSETQYF.

The chain combines TRBV18 with TRBJ2-5; either TRBD1 or TRBD2 may fit D (5 bases each). The germline CDR1 and CDR2 sequences are KGHSH and LQKENI. The CDR3 totals 14 residues. V was cut by 1 base and J by 1 base, with 7 bases left in between. CDR3 DNA sequence: TGTGCCAGCTCACCACGGGGGATCCAAGAGACCCAGTACTTC. Translating it yields CASSPRGIQETQYF.